Listed below are T cell receptor beta chains from one sample, sequenced in a study of cytomegalovirus exposure and HLA in healthy donors. This table comes from immunoSEQ multiplex PCR, and its TCRdb copy is limited to in-frame clones, with some not included. This sample has around 170,000 clones; 81% occur once, and the top ten carry 1% to 1.5%. Sequences were obtained from PBMCs. The receptor source for this set is a man aged 45-65 years in good health and CMV-seropositive. Each CDR3 is given with its conserved first and last residue. The D gene is left open where the match is weak. Not all rows give a size; the values are once, few, many and, for expanded clones, a class.

d_call	v_call	j_call	clone_size	cdr3_aa	cdr3_nt
NA	TRBV2	TRBJ2-2	NA	CASSGTASNTGELFF	TGTGCCAGCAGTGGGACAGCTTCGAACACCGGGGAGCTGTTTTTT
NA	TRBV9	TRBJ2-3	NA	CASSRGGEVDTQYF	TGTGCCAGCAGCCGAGGGGGAGAGGTCGATACGCAGTATTTT
TRBD2	TRBV5-1	TRBJ2-1	NA	CASSSSGGLYNEQFF	TGCGCCAGCAGCTCTAGCGGGGGGCTATACAATGAGCAGTTCTTC
NA	TRBV6-5	TRBJ1-4	NA	CASSYSSQGGEKLFF	TGTGCCAGCAGTTACTCTTCCCAGGGAGGTGAAAAACTGTTTTTT
NA	TRBV19	TRBJ2-1	few	CASSIGAWEAYLNNEQFF	TGTGCCAGTAGTATAGGCGCGTGGGAGGCCTATCTTAACAATGAGCAGTTCTTC
TRBD2	TRBV10-1	TRBJ2-5	NA	CASMPWTSAQETQYF	TGCGCCAGTATGCCGTGGACTAGCGCACAAGAGACCCAGTACTTC
NA	TRBV7-2	TRBJ1-5	once	CASSLGGVRSNQPQHF	TGTGCCAGCAGCCTGGGGGGGGTTCGAAGCAATCAGCCCCAGCATTTT
TRBD1	TRBV11-2	TRBJ2-1	NA	CASSLDRGPYNEQLF	TGTGCCAGCAGCTTAGACAGGGGGCCCTACAATGAGCAGCTCTTC
NA	TRBV15	TRBJ1-5	NA	CATSRDSGQGQPQHF	TGTGCCACCAGCAGAGATTCAGGGCAGGGGCAGCCCCAGCATTTT
NA	TRBV28	TRBJ2-7	NA	CASSLLGQILYEQYF	TGTGCCAGCAGTTTGCTAGGACAGATCCTCTACGAGCAGTACTTC
NA	TRBV27	TRBJ2-5	few	CASSFYGETQYF	TGTGCCAGCAGTTTCTACGGGGAGACCCAGTACTTC
NA	TRBV28	TRBJ1-3	NA	CASSFPGGAGLSGNTIYF	TGTGCCAGCAGTTTTCCCGGAGGGGCCGGACTCTCTGGAAACACCATATATTTT
NA	TRBV18	TRBJ1-3	NA	CASSPRQSSGNTIYF	TGTGCCAGCTCACCAAGACAGAGCTCTGGAAACACCATATATTTT
NA	TRBV28	TRBJ2-3	NA	CASSLVPLMGRDTDTQYF	TGTGCCAGCAGTTTGGTGCCACTGATGGGCCGAGATACAGATACGCAGTATTTT
NA	TRBV11-2	TRBJ2-5	few	CASSFRGETQYF	TGTGCCAGCAGCTTTCGGGGAGAGACCCAGTACTTC
TRBD2	TRBV2	TRBJ2-7	NA	CASSETSGKYEQYF	TGTGCCAGCAGCGAAACTAGCGGGAAATACGAGCAGTACTTC
TRBD1	TRBV9	TRBJ2-2	NA	CASSVAPRGQGNTGELFF	TGTGCCAGCAGCGTAGCTCCCCGGGGACAGGGGAACACCGGGGAGCTGTTTTTT
TRBD1	TRBV5-1	TRBJ1-1	NA	CASSLQGDTEAFF	TGCGCCAGCAGCCTACAGGGGGACACTGAAGCTTTCTTT
TRBD1	TRBV4-3	TRBJ1-1	NA	CASSQGRGGNTEAFF	TGCGCCAGCAGCCAAGGGAGAGGGGGCAACACTGAAGCTTTCTTT
TRBD2	TRBV7-3	TRBJ2-1	NA	CASSILSGGVGYNEQFF	TGTGCCAGCAGCATCCTTAGCGGGGGGGTAGGCTACAATGAGCAGTTCTTC
NA	TRBV15	TRBJ2-3	NA	CATSRDRWGRGDTQYF	TGTGCCACCAGCAGAGATCGGTGGGGGAGGGGGGATACGCAGTATTTT
TRBD1	TRBV19	TRBJ1-2	NA	CASRGTGEIYGYTF	TGTGCCAGCCGGGGGACAGGCGAAATCTATGGCTACACCTTC
NA	TRBV2	TRBJ2-2	NA	CASSDDREFMFF	TGTGCCAGCAGTGACGACCGGGAGTTCATGTTTTTT
NA	TRBV5-6	TRBJ2-7	few	CASSFPRRGEQYF	TGTGCCAGCAGCTTTCCTAGAAGAGGCGAGCAGTACTTC
TRBD2	TRBV11-2	TRBJ2-5	NA	CASSPGLAGETQYF	TGTGCCAGCAGCCCGGGACTAGCGGGAGAGACCCAGTACTTC
NA	TRBV5-6	TRBJ2-3	few	CASSLGLHTDTQYF	TGTGCCAGCAGCTTGGGACTCCACACAGATACGCAGTATTTT
NA	TRBV4-3	TRBJ1-2	NA	CASSQGFTASYGYTF	TGCGCCAGCAGCCAAGGTTTCACAGCAAGCTATGGCTACACCTTC
TRBD2	TRBV6-4	TRBJ2-7	once	CASSASSGGSEQYF	TGTGCCAGCAGTGCCTCGAGCGGGGGATCCGAGCAGTACTTC
NA	TRBV4-2	TRBJ1-4	NA	CASSARGGASNEKLFF	TGTGCCAGCAGCGCTCGAGGGGGGGCCTCTAATGAAAAACTGTTTTTT
TRBD2	TRBV28	TRBJ2-1	NA	CASTHPGLAGGGGQFF	TGTGCCAGCACTCACCCGGGACTAGCGGGGGGGGGAGGGCAGTTCTTC
NA	TRBV30	TRBJ1-6	few	CAWSVGGNSYNSPLHF	TGTGCCTGGAGTGTGGGGGGGAACTCCTATAATTCACCCCTCCACTTT
NA	TRBV30	TRBJ1-5	once	CAWSVGPNQPQHF	TGTGCCTGGAGTGTGGGGCCTAATCAGCCCCAGCATTTT
NA	TRBV30	TRBJ1-1	once	CAWSGGGTEAFF	TGTGCCTGGAGTGGGGGGGGGACTGAAGCTTTCTTT
NA	TRBV4-1	TRBJ1-1	NA	CASSLYGGSTEAFF	TGCGCCAGCAGCCTTTATGGGGGGAGCACTGAAGCTTTCTTT
NA	TRBV11-2	TRBJ2-2	NA	CASSPTRRGTGELFF	TGTGCCAGCAGCCCGACTCGGCGGGGCACCGGGGAGCTGTTTTTT